This TCR beta chain came from a study of cytomegalovirus exposure and HLA in healthy donors. Study at large: A data release that came early held roughly 85 million unique TCRs from HLA-typed donors. Study-wide results and caveats: Most of the TCR beta V segments (in an earlier analysis) were productive either about 90% or about 30% of the time.

CDR1 is SGHAT, CDR2 FQNNGV, per germline. The ends lost 3 bases at V and 0 bases at J; junction bases unmatched: 1. CDR3 length equals 16 residues. The PCR was carried out with 60 Vbeta primers and 13 Jbeta primers. Profiling relied on immunoSEQ multiplex PCR, and the TCRdb table lists in-frame clones only, not all of them. The table has some 130,000 clones, about 74% seen once. Comments on this clone: Its antigen is not identified.

The chain combines TRBV11-2 with TRBJ2-6, with 8 bases that match TRBD2. This TCR derives from a man aged 25 to 40 in good health and CMV-seronegative. The sample comprised PBMCs. The CDR3 nucleotides read TGTGCCAGCAGCTTGCTAGCGGGCTCTGGGGCCAACGTCCTGACTTTC. The encoded protein is CASSLLAGSGANVLTF.